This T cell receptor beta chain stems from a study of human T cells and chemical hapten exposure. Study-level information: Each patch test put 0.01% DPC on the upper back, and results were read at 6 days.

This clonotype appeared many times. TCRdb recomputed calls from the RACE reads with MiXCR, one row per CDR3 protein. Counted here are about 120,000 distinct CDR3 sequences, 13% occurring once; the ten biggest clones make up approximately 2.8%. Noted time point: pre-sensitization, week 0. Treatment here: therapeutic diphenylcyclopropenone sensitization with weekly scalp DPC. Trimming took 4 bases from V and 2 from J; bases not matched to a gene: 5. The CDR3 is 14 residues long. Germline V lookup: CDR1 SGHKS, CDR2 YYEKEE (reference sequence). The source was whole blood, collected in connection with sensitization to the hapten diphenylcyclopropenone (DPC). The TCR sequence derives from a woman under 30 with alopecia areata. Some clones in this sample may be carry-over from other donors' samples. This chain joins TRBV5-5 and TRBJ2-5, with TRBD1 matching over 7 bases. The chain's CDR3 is CASSQTTGQETQYF. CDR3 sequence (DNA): TGTGCCAGCAGCCAAACGACAGGGCAAGAGACCCAGTACTTC.